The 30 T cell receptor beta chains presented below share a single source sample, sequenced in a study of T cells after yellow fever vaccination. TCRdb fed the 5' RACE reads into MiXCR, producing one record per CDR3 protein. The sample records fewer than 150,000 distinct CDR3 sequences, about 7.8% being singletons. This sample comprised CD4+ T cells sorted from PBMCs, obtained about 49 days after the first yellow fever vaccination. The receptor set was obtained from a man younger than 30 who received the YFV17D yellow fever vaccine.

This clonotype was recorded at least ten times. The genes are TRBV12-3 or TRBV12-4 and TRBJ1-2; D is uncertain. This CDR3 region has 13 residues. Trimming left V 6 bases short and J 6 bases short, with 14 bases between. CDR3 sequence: CASRSSGGHGYTF. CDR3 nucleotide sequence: TGTGCCAGCAGGTCCTCGGGAGGCCATGGCTACACCTTC.

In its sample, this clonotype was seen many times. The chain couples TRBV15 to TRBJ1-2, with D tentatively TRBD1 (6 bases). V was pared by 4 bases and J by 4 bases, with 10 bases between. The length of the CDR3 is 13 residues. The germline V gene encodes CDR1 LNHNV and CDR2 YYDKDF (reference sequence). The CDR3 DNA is TGTGCCACCAGCACCCAGGGGCGCTATGGCTACACCTTC. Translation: CATSTQGRYGYTF.

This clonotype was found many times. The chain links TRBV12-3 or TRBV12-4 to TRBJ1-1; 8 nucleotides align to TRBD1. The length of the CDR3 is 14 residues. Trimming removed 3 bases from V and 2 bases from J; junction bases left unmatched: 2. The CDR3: CASSLPGGNTEAFF. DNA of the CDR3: TGTGCCAGCAGTTTGCCAGGGGGCAACACTGAAGCTTTCTTT.

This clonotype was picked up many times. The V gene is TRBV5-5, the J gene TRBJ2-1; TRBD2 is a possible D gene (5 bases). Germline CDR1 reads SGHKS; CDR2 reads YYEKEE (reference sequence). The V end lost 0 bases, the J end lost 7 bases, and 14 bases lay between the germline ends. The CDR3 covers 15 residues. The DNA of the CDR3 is TGTGCCAGCAGCTTGGGGCTAGCTCGGTATAATGAGCAGTTCTTC. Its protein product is CASSLGLARYNEQFF. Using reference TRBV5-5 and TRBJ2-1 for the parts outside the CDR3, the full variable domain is DAGVTQSPTHLIKTRGQQVTLRCSPISGHKSVSWYQQVLGQGPQFIFQYYEKEERGRGNFPDRFSARQFPNYSSELNVNALLLGDSALYLCASSLGLARYNEQFFGPGTRLTVL.

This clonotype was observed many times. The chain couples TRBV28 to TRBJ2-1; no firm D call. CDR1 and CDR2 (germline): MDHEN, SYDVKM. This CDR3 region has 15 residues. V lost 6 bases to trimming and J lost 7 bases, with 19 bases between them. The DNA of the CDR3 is TGTGCCAGCAGGAAGGGTTTTTTCGGCTCAAATGAGCAGTTCTTC. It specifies CASRKGFFGSNEQFF. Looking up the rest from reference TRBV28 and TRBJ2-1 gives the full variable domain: DVKVTQSSRYLVKRTGEKVFLECVQDMDHENMFWYRQDPGLGLRLIYFSYDVKMKEKGDIPEGYSVSREKKERFSLILESASTNQTSMYLCASRKGFFGSNEQFFGPGTRLTVL.

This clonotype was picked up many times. The CDR3 region is CATSDQYQETQYF. CDR3 in DNA: TGTGCCACCAGTGACCAGTACCAAGAGACCCAGTACTTC. The V call is TRBV24-1, the J call TRBJ2-5; D is uncertain. The CDR3 has 13 residues. Trimming removed 4 bases from V and 0 bases from J, with 5 bases in between. Germline CDR1 and CDR2: KGHDR and SFDVKD.

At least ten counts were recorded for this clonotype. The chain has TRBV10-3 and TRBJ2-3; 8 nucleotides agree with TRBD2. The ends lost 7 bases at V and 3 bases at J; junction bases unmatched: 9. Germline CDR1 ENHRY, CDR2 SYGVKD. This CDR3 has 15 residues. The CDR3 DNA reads TGTGCCATCAATCCGAATGCGGGGGGAACAGATACGCAGTATTTT. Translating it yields CAINPNAGGTDTQYF.

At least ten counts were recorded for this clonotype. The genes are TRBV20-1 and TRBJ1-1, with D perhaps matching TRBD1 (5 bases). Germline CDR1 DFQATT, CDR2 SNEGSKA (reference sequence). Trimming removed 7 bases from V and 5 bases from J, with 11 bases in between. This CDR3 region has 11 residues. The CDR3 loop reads CSGRGETEAFF. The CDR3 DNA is TGCAGTGGGAGGGGCGAGACTGAAGCTTTCTTT.

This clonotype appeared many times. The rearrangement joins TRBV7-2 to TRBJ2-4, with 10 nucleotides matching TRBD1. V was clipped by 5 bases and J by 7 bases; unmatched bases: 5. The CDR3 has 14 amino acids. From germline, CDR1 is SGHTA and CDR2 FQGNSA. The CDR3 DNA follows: TGTGCCAGCAGCCTAGAGGGACAGGGGAACATTCAGTACTTC. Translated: CASSLEGQGNIQYF.

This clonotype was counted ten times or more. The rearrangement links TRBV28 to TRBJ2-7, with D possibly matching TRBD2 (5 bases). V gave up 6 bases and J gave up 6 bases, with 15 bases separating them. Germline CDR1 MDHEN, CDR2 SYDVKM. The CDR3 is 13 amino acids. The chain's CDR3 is CASRSGLWGEQYV. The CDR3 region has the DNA TGTGCCAGCAGGTCCGGACTCTGGGGCGAGCAGTACGTC.

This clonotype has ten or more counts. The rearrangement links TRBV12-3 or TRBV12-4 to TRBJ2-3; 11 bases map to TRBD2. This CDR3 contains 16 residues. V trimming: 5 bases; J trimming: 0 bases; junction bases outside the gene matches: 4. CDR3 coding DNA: TGTGCCAGCAGTCTCCTAGCGGGGGGTAGCACAGATACGCAGTATTTT. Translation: CASSLLAGGSTDTQYF.

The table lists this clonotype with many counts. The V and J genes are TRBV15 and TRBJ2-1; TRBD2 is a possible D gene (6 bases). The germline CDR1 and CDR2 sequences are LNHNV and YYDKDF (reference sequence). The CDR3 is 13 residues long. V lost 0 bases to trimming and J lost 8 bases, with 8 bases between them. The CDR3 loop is CATSRDPGDEQFF. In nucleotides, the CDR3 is TGTGCCACCAGCAGAGACCCGGGGGATGAGCAGTTCTTC.

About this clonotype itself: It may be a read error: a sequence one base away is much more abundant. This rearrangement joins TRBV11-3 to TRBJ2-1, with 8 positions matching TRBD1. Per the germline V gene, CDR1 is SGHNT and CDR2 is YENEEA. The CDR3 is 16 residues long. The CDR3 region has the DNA TGTGCCAGCAGCTCAACCAGGGGGCGCGGGTACAATGAGAAGTTCTTC. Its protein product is CASSSTRGRGYNEKFF.

The DNA of the CDR3 is TGTGCCAGCAGTTTCGGTTCCGGAGGGATCAAGACCGGGGAGCTGTTTTTT. Protein sequence: CASSFGSGGIKTGELFF. The chain links TRBV12-3 or TRBV12-4 to TRBJ2-2; weak D call: TRBD2 (6 bases). CDR3 length: 17 amino acids. Trimming removed 3 bases from V and 5 bases from J, with 19 bases in between.

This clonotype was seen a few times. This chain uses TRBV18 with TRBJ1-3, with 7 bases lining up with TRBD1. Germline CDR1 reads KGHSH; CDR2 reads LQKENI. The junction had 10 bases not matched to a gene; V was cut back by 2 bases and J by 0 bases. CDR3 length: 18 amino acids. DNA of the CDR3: TGTGCCAGCTCACCAAGGTCGTGGACAGGCCTCTCTGGAAACACCATATATTTT. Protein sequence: CASSPRSWTGLSGNTIYF. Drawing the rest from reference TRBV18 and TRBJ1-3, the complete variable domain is NAGVMQNPRHLVRRRGQEARLRCSPMKGHSHVYWYRQLPEEGLKFMVYLQKENIIDESGMPKERFSAEFPKEGPSILRIQQVVRGDSAAYFCASSPRSWTGLSGNTIYFGEGSWLTVV.

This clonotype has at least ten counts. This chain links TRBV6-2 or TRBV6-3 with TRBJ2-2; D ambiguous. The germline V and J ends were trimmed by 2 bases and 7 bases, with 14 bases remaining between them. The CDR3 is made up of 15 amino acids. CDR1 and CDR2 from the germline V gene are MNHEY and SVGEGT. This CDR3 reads CASSYRTTSGGELFF. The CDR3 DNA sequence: TGTGCCAGCAGTTACCGAACTACCTCGGGCGGGGAGCTGTTTTTT.

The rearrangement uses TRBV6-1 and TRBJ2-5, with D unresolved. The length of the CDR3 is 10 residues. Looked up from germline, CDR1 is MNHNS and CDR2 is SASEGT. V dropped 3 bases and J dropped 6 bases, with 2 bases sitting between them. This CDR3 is CASSDKTQYF. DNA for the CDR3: TGTGCCAGCAGTGATAAGACCCAGTACTTC.

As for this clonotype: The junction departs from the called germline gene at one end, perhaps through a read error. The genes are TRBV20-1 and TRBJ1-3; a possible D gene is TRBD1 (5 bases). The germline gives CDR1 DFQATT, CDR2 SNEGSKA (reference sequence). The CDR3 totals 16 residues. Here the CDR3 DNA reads TGCTGTGCTAGAGATCCAGGGTCCGTTTCTGGAAACACCATATATTTT. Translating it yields CCARDPGSVSGNTIYF.

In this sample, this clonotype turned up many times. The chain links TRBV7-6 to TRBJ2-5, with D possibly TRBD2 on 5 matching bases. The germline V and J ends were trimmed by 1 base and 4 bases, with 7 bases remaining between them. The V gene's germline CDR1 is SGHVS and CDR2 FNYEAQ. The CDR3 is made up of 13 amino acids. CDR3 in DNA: TGTGCCAGCAGCTTAGTTGGGAGAGAGACCCAGTACTTC. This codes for CASSLVGRETQYF.

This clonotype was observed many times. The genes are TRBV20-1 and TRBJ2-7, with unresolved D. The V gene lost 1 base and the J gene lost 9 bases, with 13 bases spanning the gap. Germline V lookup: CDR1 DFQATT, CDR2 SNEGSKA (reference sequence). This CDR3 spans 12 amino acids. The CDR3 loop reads CSARVDRAGQYF. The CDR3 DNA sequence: TGCAGTGCTAGAGTTGACCGCGCAGGGCAGTACTTC.

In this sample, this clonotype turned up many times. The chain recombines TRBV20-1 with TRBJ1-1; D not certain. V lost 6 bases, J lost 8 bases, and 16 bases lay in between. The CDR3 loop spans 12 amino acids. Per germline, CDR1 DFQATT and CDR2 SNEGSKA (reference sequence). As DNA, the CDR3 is TGCAGTGCCAGACACTCCTCGGGGGAAGCTTTCTTT. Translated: CSARHSSGEAFF.

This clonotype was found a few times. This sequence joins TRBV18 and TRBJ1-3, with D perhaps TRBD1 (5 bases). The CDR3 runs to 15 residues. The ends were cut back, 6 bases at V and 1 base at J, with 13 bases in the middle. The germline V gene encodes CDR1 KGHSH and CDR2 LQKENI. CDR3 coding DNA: TGTGCCAGCTCGCCTTATACAGGATCTGGAAACACCATATATTTT. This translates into CASSPYTGSGNTIYF. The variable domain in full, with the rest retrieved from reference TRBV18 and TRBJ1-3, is NAGVMQNPRHLVRRRGQEARLRCSPMKGHSHVYWYRQLPEEGLKFMVYLQKENIIDESGMPKERFSAEFPKEGPSILRIQQVVRGDSAAYFCASSPYTGSGNTIYFGEGSWLTVV.

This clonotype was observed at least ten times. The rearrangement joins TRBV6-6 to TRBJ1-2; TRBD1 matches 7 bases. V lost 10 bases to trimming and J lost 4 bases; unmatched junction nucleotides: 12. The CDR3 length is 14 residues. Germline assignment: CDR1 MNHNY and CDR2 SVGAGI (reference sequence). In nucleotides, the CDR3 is TGTGCCACCGGACAGGTGGGGGTTACCTATGGCTACACCTTC. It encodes CATGQVGVTYGYTF.

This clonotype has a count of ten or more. The CDR3 loop is CASSDDRTGTQPQHF. Written as DNA, the CDR3 is TGTGCCAGCAGTGATGATCGAACGGGGACGCAGCCCCAGCATTTT. The V call is TRBV2, the J call TRBJ1-5; possible D gene TRBD1, 5 bases. Germline lookup yields CDR1 SNHLY and CDR2 FYNNEI. Trimming took 3 bases from V and 7 from J, leaving 16 bases between them. The CDR3 is made up of 15 amino acids.

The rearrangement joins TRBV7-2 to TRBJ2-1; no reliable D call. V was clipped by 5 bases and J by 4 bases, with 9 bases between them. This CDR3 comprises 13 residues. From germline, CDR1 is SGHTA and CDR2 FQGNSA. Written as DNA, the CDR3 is TGTGCCAGCAGCGATTCCGCATACAATGAGCAGTTCTTC. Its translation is CASSDSAYNEQFF.

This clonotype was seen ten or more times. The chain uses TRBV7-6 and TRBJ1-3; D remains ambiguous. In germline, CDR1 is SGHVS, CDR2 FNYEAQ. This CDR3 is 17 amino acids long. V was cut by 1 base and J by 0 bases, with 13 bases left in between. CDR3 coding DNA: TGTGCCAGCAGCTTAGGTCGGTCGGGATTCTCTGGAAACACCATATATTTT. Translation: CASSLGRSGFSGNTIYF.

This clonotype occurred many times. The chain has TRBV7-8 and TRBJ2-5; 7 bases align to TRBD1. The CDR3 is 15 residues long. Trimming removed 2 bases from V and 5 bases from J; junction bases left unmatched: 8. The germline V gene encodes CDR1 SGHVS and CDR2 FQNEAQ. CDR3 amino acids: CASSLKQGNRETQYF. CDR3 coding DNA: TGTGCCAGCAGCTTAAAACAGGGGAATAGGGAGACCCAGTACTTC.

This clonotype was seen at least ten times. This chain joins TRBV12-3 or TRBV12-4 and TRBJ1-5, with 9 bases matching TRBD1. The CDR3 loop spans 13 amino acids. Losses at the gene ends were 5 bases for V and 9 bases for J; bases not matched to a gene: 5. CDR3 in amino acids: CASSPWGQGPQHF. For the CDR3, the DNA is TGTGCCAGCAGTCCTTGGGGACAGGGGCCCCAGCATTTT.

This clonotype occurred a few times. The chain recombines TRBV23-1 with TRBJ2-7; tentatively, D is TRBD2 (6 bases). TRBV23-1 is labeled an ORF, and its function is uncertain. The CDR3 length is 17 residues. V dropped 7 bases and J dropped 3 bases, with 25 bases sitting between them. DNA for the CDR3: TGCGCCAGCACCCCAATCCCCCCCGTAGTGGGGGGCTACGAGCAGTACTTC. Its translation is CASTPIPPVVGGYEQYF.

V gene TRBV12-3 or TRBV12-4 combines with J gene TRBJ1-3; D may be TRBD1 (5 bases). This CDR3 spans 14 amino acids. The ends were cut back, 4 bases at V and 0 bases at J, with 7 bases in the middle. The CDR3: CASSYRSSGNTIYF. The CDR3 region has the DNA TGTGCCAGCAGTTACAGGAGCTCTGGAAACACCATATATTTT.